This TCR beta chain comes out of a study of blood T cell repertoires in COVID-19 (TCRdb year 2020). For context, the study as a whole: Collaborator samples came from the United States, Italy and Spain and covered acute and convalescent phases of COVID-19. The material from the prospective study consisted of cDNA or gDNA derived from T cells, B-cell-depleted T cells, or PBMCs. The dataset comprised deeply sampled blood TCRbeta repertoires from subjects exposed to, actively infected with, or recovered from COVID-19. The repertoires were made available in a free public database intended to serve as a resource for research on the immune response to SARS-CoV-2. The samples were drawn from the first 160 participants of the ongoing ImmuneRACE study and from under 1,500 subjects provided by 6 global collaborators. A de-identified subject ID, COVID-19 status, age in years and sex were almost always included in the sample metadata. Where available, HLA class I and class II types were obtained from metadata supplied by the sample provider rather than from assay-based typing. Broad study findings and their caveats: The amount of clinical and demographic metadata varied by source and participant and was provided uncurated.

TCRbeta CDR3 regions were amplified from genomic DNA using the immunoSEQ Assay, a bias-controlled multiplex PCR. In the source study's methods: Nucleated cell counts per sample were estimated from amplification of reference gene primers within the assay. Sequence reads were collapsed and filtered to measure the absolute abundance of every unique TCRbeta CDR3 rearrangement. For each sample, productive Simpson clonality was calculated as the square root of Simpson's diversity index across productive rearrangements. TCRdb retrieved this table from immuneACCESS and kept in-frame rearrangements only. Not all clones are present; in checked studies, unresolved V genes account for under half, and no reason is known for the remainder. The V and J calls and clone size are taken from that table; D and trimming were inferred from the DNA. This sample is represented by around 190,000 clones; roughly 77% of them were singletons. About 17% of the sample is taken by the ten largest.

As to this clone: The antigen it binds to is not known. No quality values exist for individual bases; no much larger clone is one base distant.

As encoded in the germline V gene, CDR1 is SGHTA while CDR2 is FQGTGA. Trimming costs V 1 base and J 1 base, and their ends lie 8 bases apart. Including the terminal cysteine and phenylalanine, the CDR3 comprises 16 residues. Kept here is only the CDR3 DNA, which spans 48 bases and is read in frame from base 1. In the prospective study, participants were roughly 18 to 89 years old, resided in about two dozen geographic areas of the United States, and were enrolled through a virtual design. In the prospective study, participants were assigned to cohorts based on the clinical history participants reported in a screening survey and a study questionnaire. Mobile phlebotomists in the prospective study collected whole blood, serum and a nasopharyngeal or oropharyngeal swab from every participant. Participants in the prospective study had the option to provide additional blood draws and questionnaires over a 2-month period. Before DNA extraction, prospective study blood samples were shipped either frozen or at room temperature.

The chain uses TRBV7-3 and TRBJ2-6, with a tentative D gene TRBD2 over 6 matching bases. Sequenced material: PBMCs or T cells enriched from blood (not recorded which). This sequence originates from a woman in her forties or fifties with acute COVID-19. The DNA sequence is given as TGTGCCAGCAGCTTAAAGGGAGGTTCTGGGGCCAACGTCCTGACTTTC. Translated, it gives CASSLKGGSGANVLTF.